This entry is about one T cell receptor beta chain. Antigen specificity is unknown. This entry comes from a study of vaccination effects on CD4 cells after COVID-19. Study context: It was two doses of either the BNT162b2 or mRNA-1273 vaccine that participants received.

CD4+ T cells were isolated after less than 12 days of culture. A half-medium replacement with IL-2 medium was carried out on days 3 and 7. Here immunoSEQ multiplex PCR was the method, and the copy in TCRdb shows in-frame clones only, minus some. The table has some 49,000 clones, approximately 74% seen once. The receptor was isolated from a human donor who had a prior SARS-CoV-2 infection. The material sequenced was CD4+ T cells from PBMCs cultured without peptide, taken before COVID-19 vaccination.

This CDR3 reads CASSPLSGNQPYEQYF. The CDR3 nucleotides are TGTGCCAGCAGCCCTCTATCCGGTAATCAACCCTACGAGCAGTACTTC. The V call is TRBV3-1 (or the pseudogene TRBV3-2), the J call TRBJ2-7, with D uncertain. The germline V gene encodes CDR1 LGHDT and CDR2 YNNKEL (reference sequence). This CDR3 comprises 16 residues. Trimming removed 4 bases at V and 2 bases at J, with 18 bases between.